This TCR beta chain was sequenced during a study of response to subunit inactivated influenza vaccine. This clonotype showed up many times. The target antigen is unknown. TCRdb reprocessed the RT-PCR reads via MiXCR and lists one record per CDR3 protein. The sample lists 530,000 or so distinct CDR3 sequences, 10% to 15% occurring once. The germline V gene encodes CDR1 MNHEY and CDR2 SMNVEV (reference sequence). The CDR3 is made up of 14 amino acids. The junction had 10 bases not matched to a gene; V was cut back by 9 bases and J by 7 bases. Findings and caveats of the study: Authors suggested each seasonal influenza vaccination recruits few new T cells.

The gene calls are TRBV27 and TRBJ2-7; 12 nucleotides match TRBD1. This specimen consisted of PBMCs from blood, obtained on the day of vaccination. This TCR was recovered from a man aged 50 to 59 who received an inactivated influenza vaccine. The CDR3 nucleotides are TGTGCCAGTCAGTTGGGACAGGGGGCTAAAGAGCAGTACTTC. Its protein is CASQLGQGAKEQYF.